This T cell receptor (beta chain) was identified during a study of T-cell memory formation after mild COVID-19. TCR alpha and TCR beta cDNA libraries carrying sample barcodes and UMIs came from 5'RACE with constant-segment primers. From the 5' RACE reads, TCRdb called clonotypes with MiXCR, one entry per CDR3 protein. The data contain 250,000 or so distinct CDR3 sequences, approximately 10% of them singletons. CDR1 is LGHDT and CDR2 is YNNKEL in the germline V gene (reference sequence). Germline trimming cut 3 bases from V and 4 bases from J; bases unmatched to any gene: 11. There are 18 residues in the CDR3. There are a few counts of this clonotype.

The gene calls are TRBV3-1 and TRBJ2-1; TRBD2 agrees at 11 bases. Sequenced sample: PBMCs or a T cell subset sorted from them (not recorded which). The TCR comes from a man between 18 and 35 years old who had mild COVID-19 (a few samples of this study predate the infection). Cell type and time point are not known. This CDR3 reads CASSHPTGTSGGYNEQFF. In nucleotides, the CDR3 is TGTGCCAGCAGCCACCCAACAGGAACTAGCGGGGGTTACAATGAGCAGTTCTTC.